The rows below give T cell receptor beta chains drawn from one sample of a study of blood T cell repertoires in COVID-19. Assay used: immunoSEQ multiplex PCR; TCRdb lists only in-frame clones, some missing. The table has 65,000 to 75,000 clones, 83% seen once. The material sequenced was peripheral blood. The source of these receptors is a man older than 75 with acute or convalescent COVID-19. Each CDR3 is given with its conserved first and last residue. D genes are given only for firm matches. The listing skips clone size in some rows; elsewhere it reads once, few, many or a size class.

j_gene	v_gene	d_gene	abundance	CDR3aa	CDR3nt
TRBJ1-5	TRBV9	-	-	CASSSDSYSNQPQHF	TGTGCCAGCAGCTCAGACAGTTATAGCAATCAGCCCCAGCATTTT
TRBJ2-5	TRBV5-1	TRBD2	-	CASSLAVTSGREETQYF	TGCGCCAGCAGCTTGGCCGTGACTAGCGGGAGGGAGGAGACCCAGTACTTC
TRBJ2-3	TRBV18	TRBD1	-	CASSSTGVTGTQYF	TGTGCCAGCTCGTCGACAGGGGTCACCGGGACGCAGTATTTT
TRBJ2-7	TRBV3-1/TRBV3-2	-	-	CASSQITGSYEQYF	TGTGCCAGCAGCCAAATAACAGGGTCCTACGAGCAGTACTTC
TRBJ1-5	TRBV18	-	-	CASSPGSVSVSNQPQHF	TGTGCCAGCTCACCAGGGAGCGTTTCGGTAAGCAATCAGCCCCAGCATTTT
TRBJ1-1	TRBV10-1	-	few	CASSRIGMTEAFF	TGCGCCAGCAGCCGGATCGGGATGACTGAAGCTTTCTTT
TRBJ2-1	TRBV5-4	TRBD2	few	CASSLAGLADLNEQFF	TGTGCCAGCAGCTTGGCGGGACTAGCGGACCTCAATGAGCAGTTCTTC
TRBJ1-5	TRBV5-6	-	-	CASSSRTVNQPQHF	TGTGCCAGCAGCTCCCGGACAGTGAATCAGCCCCAGCATTTT
TRBJ1-5	TRBV24-1	-	-	CATSDSGNSNQPQHF	TGTGCCACCAGTGATTCAGGGAATAGCAATCAGCCCCAGCATTTT
TRBJ2-7	TRBV7-2	-	-	CASRSGREQYF	TGTGCCAGCAGGTCTGGGAGGGAGCAGTACTTC
TRBJ1-3	TRBV11-2	-	-	CASSLGLIVSAGNTIYF	TGTGCCAGCAGCTTGGGACTGATCGTTTCTGCGGGAAACACCATATATTTT
TRBJ1-1	TRBV7-2	-	-	CASKRDMNTEAFF	TGTGCCAGCAAAAGGGACATGAACACTGAAGCTTTCTTT
TRBJ1-1	TRBV19	TRBD1	once	CASSIDRGTEAFF	TGTGCCAGTAGTATCGACAGGGGCACTGAAGCTTTCTTT
TRBJ1-5	TRBV18	-	few	CASSPAGGYNQPQHF	TGTGCCAGCTCACCCGCGGGCGGATACAATCAGCCCCAGCATTTT
TRBJ2-3	TRBV5-1	TRBD1	few	CASTEGAGGIDTQYF	TGCGCCAGCACAGAAGGGGCAGGGGGTATAGATACGCAGTATTTT
TRBJ2-2	TRBV28	TRBD1	-	CASRTGEVGELFF	TGTGCCAGCAGAACAGGGGAAGTCGGGGAGCTGTTTTTT
TRBJ2-5	TRBV7-2	-	-	CASSLEVGVRGRETQYF	TGTGCCAGCAGCTTAGAGGTCGGGGTTCGGGGTCGGGAGACCCAGTACTTC
TRBJ2-1	TRBV24-1	-	-	CATSEGTYAYNEQFF	TGTGCCACCAGTGAGGGGACATACGCCTACAATGAGCAGTTCTTC
TRBJ2-7	TRBV11-2	TRBD1	-	CASSLRTGGGYEQYF	TGTGCCAGCAGCCTCCGGACAGGGGGAGGCTACGAGCAGTACTTC
TRBJ1-5	TRBV15	-	-	CATSRERANQPQHF	TGTGCCACCAGCAGAGAGCGAGCCAATCAGCCCCAGCATTTT
TRBJ2-7	TRBV11-2	TRBD1	-	CASSLGTDREQYF	TGTGCCAGCAGCCTTGGGACAGATCGCGAGCAGTACTTC
TRBJ2-1	TRBV11-2	TRBD2	-	CASSLWAGESYNEQFF	TGTGCCAGCAGCCTATGGGCGGGGGAATCCTACAATGAGCAGTTCTTC
TRBJ2-3	TRBV12-3/TRBV12-4	-	-	CASSLGQPDTQYF	TGTGCCAGCAGTTTAGGACAGCCAGATACGCAGTATTTT
TRBJ2-7	TRBV7-2	-	-	CASSLLVYTYEQYF	TGTGCCAGCAGCTTATTGGTGTACACCTACGAGCAGTACTTC
TRBJ1-1	TRBV18	TRBD1	-	CASSPSEGQGWTEAFF	TGTGCCAGCTCACCTTCCGAGGGACAGGGCTGGACTGAAGCTTTCTTT
TRBJ2-1	TRBV18	-	-	CASSRGLLTYNEQFF	TGTGCCAGCTCACGAGGGCTACTGACCTACAATGAGCAGTTCTTC
TRBJ1-1	TRBV9	TRBD1	-	CASTGGTGPMNTEAFF	TGTGCCAGCACCGGTGGGACAGGGCCCATGAACACTGAAGCTTTCTTT
TRBJ1-2	TRBV18	-	-	CASSPTVSGHGRYGYTF	TGTGCCAGCTCACCGACGGTCTCGGGACACGGGCGATATGGCTACACCTTC